This paragraph covers one T cell receptor (beta chain) sequence. V was clipped by 0 bases and J by 1 base, with 10 bases between them. The CDR3 covers 16 residues. Germline assignment: CDR1 MNHEY and CDR2 SMNVEV (reference sequence). Per the study methods: Estimated nucleated cell counts came from reference gene primer amplification. Sequencing was performed with immunoSEQ multiplex PCR; in TCRdb, only in-frame clones are kept and a portion is missing. That table furnishes V, J and clone size, whereas the DNA furnished D and trimming. Here the sample spans roughly 270,000 clones, about four fifths being singletons. The data stem from a study of blood T cell repertoires in COVID-19.

The TCR originated in a man aged 35 to 55 who had been exposed to COVID-19. The chain links TRBV27 to TRBJ2-1, with D possibly matching TRBD2 (5 bases). The sample comprised PBMCs or T cells enriched from blood (not recorded which). CDR3 DNA: TGTGCCAGCAGTTTATCGACGTCGGGATCCTACAATGAGCAGTTCTTC. It is translated as CASSLSTSGSYNEQFF.